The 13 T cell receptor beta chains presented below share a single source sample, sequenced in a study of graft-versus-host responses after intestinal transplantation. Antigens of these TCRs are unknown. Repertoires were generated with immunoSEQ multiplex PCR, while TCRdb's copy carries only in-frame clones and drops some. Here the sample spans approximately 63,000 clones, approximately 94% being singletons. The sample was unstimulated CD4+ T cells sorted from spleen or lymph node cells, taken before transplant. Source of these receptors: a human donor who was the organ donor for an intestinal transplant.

The CDR3 coding sequence is TGTGCCAGCAGCCAACGCGGAGGTTATGGCTACACCTTC. Protein product: CASSQRGGYGYTF. This chain joins TRBV11-3 and TRBJ1-2; D is ambiguous. Trimming removed 5 bases from V and 5 bases from J, with 12 bases in between. Germline CDR1 and CDR2: SGHNT and YENEEA. This CDR3 is built from 13 residues.

The CDR3 DNA sequence: TGTGCCAGCAGTTACCGGGGGCCCAGGGCCTACGAGCAGTACTTC. It codes for CASSYRGPRAYEQYF. The chain combines TRBV6-5 with TRBJ2-7; D is perhaps TRBD1 or TRBD2 (6 bases each). Between the trimmed V and J ends, which lost 2 bases and 2 bases, there was a span of 13 bases. In germline, CDR1 is MNHEY, CDR2 SVGAGI. CDR3 size: 15 residues.

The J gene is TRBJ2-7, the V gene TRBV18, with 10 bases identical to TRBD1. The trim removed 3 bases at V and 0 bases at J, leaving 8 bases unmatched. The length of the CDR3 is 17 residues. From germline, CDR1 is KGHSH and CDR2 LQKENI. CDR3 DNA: TGTGCCAGCTCACCGGGCGTTAGGGACAGGGGCTCCTACGAGCAGTACTTC. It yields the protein CASSPGVRDRGSYEQYF.

The CDR3 DNA reads TGTGCCAGCAGCGTGGGGGGCCTTACCAAAAACATTCAGTACTTC. It specifies CASSVGGLTKNIQYF. This rearrangement joins TRBV4-2 to TRBJ2-4, with D perhaps being TRBD1 or TRBD2 (6 bases each). The V gene's germline CDR1 is LGHNA and CDR2 YNFKEQ. Trimming left V 5 bases short and J 2 bases short, with 13 bases between. The CDR3 runs to 15 residues.

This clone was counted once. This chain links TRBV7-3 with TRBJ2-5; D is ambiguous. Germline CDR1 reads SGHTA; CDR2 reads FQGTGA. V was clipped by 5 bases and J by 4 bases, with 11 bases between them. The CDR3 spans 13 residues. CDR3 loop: CASSPRWGETQYF. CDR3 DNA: TGTGCCAGCAGCCCCCGCTGGGGAGAGACCCAGTACTTC.

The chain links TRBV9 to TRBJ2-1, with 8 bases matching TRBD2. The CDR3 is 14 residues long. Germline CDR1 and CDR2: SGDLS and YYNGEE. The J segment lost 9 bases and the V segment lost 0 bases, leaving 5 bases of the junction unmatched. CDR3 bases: TGTGCCAGCAGCGTAGCGGGGGGGCGGGTTGAGCAGTTCTTC. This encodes CASSVAGGRVEQFF.

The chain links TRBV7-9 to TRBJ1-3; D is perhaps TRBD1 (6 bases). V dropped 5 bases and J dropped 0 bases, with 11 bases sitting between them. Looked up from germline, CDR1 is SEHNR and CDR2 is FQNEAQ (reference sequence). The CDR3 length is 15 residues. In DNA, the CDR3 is TGTGCCAGCAGCCTAGGACAGAGCTCTGGAAACACCATATATTTT. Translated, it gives CASSLGQSSGNTIYF.

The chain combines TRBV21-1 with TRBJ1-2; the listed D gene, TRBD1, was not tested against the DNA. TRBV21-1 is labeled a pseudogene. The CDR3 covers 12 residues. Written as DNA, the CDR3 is TGTGCCAGCAGCAAAAGACAGGATGGCTACACCTTC. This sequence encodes CASSKRQDGYTF.

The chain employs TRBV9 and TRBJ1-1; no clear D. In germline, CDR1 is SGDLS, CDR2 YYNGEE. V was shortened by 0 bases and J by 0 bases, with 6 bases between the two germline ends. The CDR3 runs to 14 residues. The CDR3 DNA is TGTGCCAGCAGCGTAGGACCACTGAACACTGAAGCTTTCTTT. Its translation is CASSVGPLNTEAFF.

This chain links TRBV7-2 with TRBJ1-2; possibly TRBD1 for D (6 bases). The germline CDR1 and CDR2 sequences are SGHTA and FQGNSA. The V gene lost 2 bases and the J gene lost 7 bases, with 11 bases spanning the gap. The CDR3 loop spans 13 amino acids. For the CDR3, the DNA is TGTGCCAGCAGCTTAAGGGGGGGCGCTGGCTACACCTTC. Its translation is CASSLRGGAGYTF.

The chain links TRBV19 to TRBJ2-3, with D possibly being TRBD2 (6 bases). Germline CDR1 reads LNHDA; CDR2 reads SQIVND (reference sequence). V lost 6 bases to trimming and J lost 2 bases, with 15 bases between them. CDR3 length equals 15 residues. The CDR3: CASRRRADTTDTQYF. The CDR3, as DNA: TGTGCCAGTAGAAGGAGGGCCGATACCACAGATACGCAGTATTTT.

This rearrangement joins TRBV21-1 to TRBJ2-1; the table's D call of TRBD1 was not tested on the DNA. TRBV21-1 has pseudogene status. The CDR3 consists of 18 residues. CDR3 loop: CASSFPNQGRGRYNEQFF. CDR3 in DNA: TGTGCCAGCAGCTTCCCGAACCAGGGCAGGGGGAGGTACAATGAGCAGTTCTTC.

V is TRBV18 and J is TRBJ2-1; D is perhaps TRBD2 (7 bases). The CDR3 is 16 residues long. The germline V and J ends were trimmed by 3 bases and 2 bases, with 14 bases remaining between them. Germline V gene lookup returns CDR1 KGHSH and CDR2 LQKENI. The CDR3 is CASSPSAGATYNEQFF. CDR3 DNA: TGTGCCAGCTCACCGTCGGCGGGGGCAACCTACAATGAGCAGTTCTTC.